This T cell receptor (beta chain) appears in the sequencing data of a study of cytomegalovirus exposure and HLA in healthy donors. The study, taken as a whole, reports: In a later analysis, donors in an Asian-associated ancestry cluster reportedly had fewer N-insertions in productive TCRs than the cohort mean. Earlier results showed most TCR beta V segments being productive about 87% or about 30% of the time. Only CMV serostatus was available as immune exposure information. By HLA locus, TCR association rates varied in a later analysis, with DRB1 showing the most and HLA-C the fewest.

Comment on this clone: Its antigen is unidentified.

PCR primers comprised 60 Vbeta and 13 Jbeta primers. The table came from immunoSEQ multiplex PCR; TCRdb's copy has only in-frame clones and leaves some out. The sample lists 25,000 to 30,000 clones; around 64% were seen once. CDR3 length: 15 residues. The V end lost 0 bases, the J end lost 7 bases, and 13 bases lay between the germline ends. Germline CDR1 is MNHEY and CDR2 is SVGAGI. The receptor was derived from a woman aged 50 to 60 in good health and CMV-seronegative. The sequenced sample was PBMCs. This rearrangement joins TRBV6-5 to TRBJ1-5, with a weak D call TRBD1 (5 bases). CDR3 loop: CASSYSSGTGQPQHF. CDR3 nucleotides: TGTGCCAGCAGTTACTCATCAGGGACTGGGCAGCCCCAGCATTTT.